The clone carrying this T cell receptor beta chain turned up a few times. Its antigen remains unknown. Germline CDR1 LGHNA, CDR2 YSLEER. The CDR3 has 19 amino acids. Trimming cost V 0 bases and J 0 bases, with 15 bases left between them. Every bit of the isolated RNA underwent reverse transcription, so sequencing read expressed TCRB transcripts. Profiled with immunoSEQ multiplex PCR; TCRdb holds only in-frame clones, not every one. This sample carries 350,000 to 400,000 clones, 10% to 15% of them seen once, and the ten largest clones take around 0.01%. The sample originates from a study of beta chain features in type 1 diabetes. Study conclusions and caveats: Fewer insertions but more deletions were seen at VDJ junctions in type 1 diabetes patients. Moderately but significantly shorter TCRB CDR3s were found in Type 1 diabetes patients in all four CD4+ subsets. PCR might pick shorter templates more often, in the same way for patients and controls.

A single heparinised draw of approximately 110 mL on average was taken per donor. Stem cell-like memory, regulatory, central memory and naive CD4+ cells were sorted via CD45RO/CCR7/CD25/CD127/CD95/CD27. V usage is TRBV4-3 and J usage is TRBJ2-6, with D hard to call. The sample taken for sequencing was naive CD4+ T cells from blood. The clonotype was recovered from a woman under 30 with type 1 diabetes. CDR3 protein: CASSQDPQTARSGANVLTF. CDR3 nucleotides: TGCGCCAGCAGCCAAGATCCACAAACAGCCCGCTCTGGGGCCAACGTCCTGACTTTC.